A single sample gave rise to the 30 T cell receptor beta chains below, sequenced in a study of vaccination and CD4 T cells after COVID-19. Treatment defined: roughly 11-day PBMC culture with coronavirus spike peptide pools or control peptides (ViraFEST assay). An Oncomine TCR Beta short-read assay was used to sequence the DNA from cultured CD4+ T cells. TCRdb called the PCR reads again in MiXCR, with one record for every CDR3 protein. The sample has 4,600 or so distinct CDR3 sequences; approximately 30% are singletons. No antigens are known for them. Sequenced sample: CD4+ T cells from blood, cultured in vitro. These receptors were collected from a human donor who had recovered from COVID-19.

This clonotype was recorded a few times. CDR3 region: CASTPIGAQTYNSPLHF. DNA of the CDR3: TGTGCCAGCACCCCCATCGGGGCGCAAACTTATAATTCACCCCTCCACTTT. The V and J genes are TRBV28 and TRBJ1-6; weak D call: TRBD1 (5 bases). V was clipped by 7 bases and J by 4 bases, with 20 bases between them. The germline CDR1 and CDR2 sequences are MDHEN and SYDVKM. This CDR3 comprises 17 residues.

This clonotype showed up just once. This rearrangement joins TRBV20-1 to TRBJ2-5; the D is unclear. Trimming left V 0 bases short and J 2 bases short, with 10 bases between. Germline CDR1 is DFQATT and CDR2 is SNEGSKA (reference sequence). This CDR3 has 14 residues. CDR3 sequence (DNA): TGCAGTGCTAGAGATCGGCGGATTCAAGAGACCCAGTACTTC. Translated: CSARDRRIQETQYF.

This rearrangement joins TRBV4-3 to TRBJ2-2; 11 bases are a match to TRBD1. Unmatched junction bases numbered 3, after V lost 2 bases and J lost 4 bases. The CDR3 spans 16 residues. Germline CDR1 LGHNA, CDR2 YSLEER. CDR3 amino acids: CASSQLGQGGTGELFF. The CDR3 coding sequence is TGCGCCAGCAGCCAATTGGGACAGGGGGGCACCGGGGAGCTGTTTTTT.

In its sample, this clonotype ranks as large (0.1 to 1%). The rearrangement uses TRBV2 and TRBJ2-3, with D uncertain. This CDR3 contains 14 residues. Trimming shortened V by 6 bases and J by 2 bases, and 12 bases separated the two germline ends. Germline CDR1 and CDR2: SNHLY and FYNNEI. DNA for the CDR3: TGTGCCAGCAGCGATTATCTGTACACAGATACGCAGTATTTT. Amino acids: CASSDYLYTDTQYF.

This clonotype was picked up a small number of times. The chain combines TRBV20-1 with TRBJ1-5; D gene unclear. CDR1 and CDR2 from the germline V gene are DFQATT and SNEGSKA (reference sequence). V lost 3 bases, J lost 1 base, and 7 bases lay in between. The CDR3 totals 13 residues. The CDR3 nucleotides are TGCAGTGCTAGTGATGGAAGCAATCAGCCCCAGCATTTT. This sequence encodes CSASDGSNQPQHF.

The chain has TRBV5-1 and TRBJ1-1; a possible D gene is TRBD1 (5 bases). Looked up from germline, CDR1 is SGHRS and CDR2 is YFSETQ. Trimming cost V 4 bases and J 2 bases, with 21 bases left between them. The CDR3 totals 17 residues. CDR3 amino acids: CASSPGGFAGGNTEAFF. The DNA for the CDR3 is TGCGCCAGCAGCCCTGGAGGTTTCGCCGGGGGAAACACTGAAGCTTTCTTT.

Sample share makes this clonotype medium-sized. This chain connects TRBV11-3 to TRBJ2-1; the match to TRBD1 covers 8 bases. Unmatched junction bases numbered 11, after V lost 6 bases and J lost 10 bases. Germline lookup yields CDR1 SGHNT and CDR2 YENEEA. The CDR3 is 14 residues long. CDR3 DNA sequence: TGTGCCAGCAGTCCGGGACAGGCTATCGGGGAGCAGTTCTTC. Amino acids: CASSPGQAIGEQFF. The full variable domain, rest sourced from reference TRBV11-3 and TRBJ2-1, is EAGVVQSPRYKIIEKKQPVAFWCNPISGHNTLYWYLQNLGQGPELLIRYENEEAVDDSQLPKDRFSAERLKGVDSTLKIQPAELGDSAVYLCASSPGQAIGEQFFGPGTRLTVL.

This sequence joins TRBV5-6 and TRBJ1-2; D perhaps matches TRBD1 (5 bases). Germline V lookup: CDR1 SGHDT, CDR2 YYEEEE. The CDR3 contains 13 residues. The ends were cut back, 6 bases at V and 2 bases at J, with 11 bases in the middle. The CDR3 nucleotides read TGTGCCAGCAATAGGGACGAAAACTATGGCTACACCTTC. It codes for CASNRDENYGYTF.

This chain uses TRBV12-5 with TRBJ2-3; the D is unclear. The CDR3 is made up of 15 amino acids. Germline values: CDR1 LGHNT, CDR2 FRNRAP. Trimming left V 6 bases short and J 3 bases short, with 16 bases between. DNA for the CDR3: TGTGCTAGTGGAACCTACAGCCCCTATACAGATACGCAGTATTTT. The encoded protein is CASGTYSPYTDTQYF.

This clonotype has just a few counts. The chain combines TRBV20-1 with TRBJ2-7; the D gene could be TRBD1 or TRBD2 (5 bases each). Looked up from germline, CDR1 is DFQATT and CDR2 is SNEGSKA (reference sequence). V was pared by 4 bases and J by 4 bases, with 8 bases between. This CDR3 comprises 11 residues. The CDR3 loop reads CSAIGGYEQYF. The DNA of the CDR3 is TGCAGTGCTATTGGGGGTTACGAGCAGTACTTC.

The rearrangement links TRBV11-3 to TRBJ2-2; TRBD2 is a possible D gene (5 bases). This CDR3 region has 16 residues. Trimming removed 5 bases at V and 3 bases at J, with 16 bases between. In germline, CDR1 is SGHNT, CDR2 YENEEA. CDR3 sequence: CASSPRRVEDTGELFF. CDR3 sequence (DNA): TGTGCCAGCAGCCCCCGAAGGGTGGAGGACACCGGGGAGCTGTTTTTT.

The chain links TRBV21-1 to TRBJ2-1. TRBV21-1 corresponds to a pseudogene. The CDR3 is 15 residues long. As DNA, the CDR3 is TGTGCCAGCAGCAAAGAGGCGGACTCCTACAATGAGCAGTTCTTC. Residues: CASSKEADSYNEQFF.

This clonotype was counted only a few times. This chain uses TRBV7-9 with TRBJ2-3, with 7 positions matching TRBD1. With V trimmed by 5 bases and J by 2 bases, 13 bases remained unmatched. Germline assignment: CDR1 SEHNR and CDR2 FQNEAQ (reference sequence). The CDR3 totals 17 residues. The CDR3 DNA sequence: TGTGCCAGCAGCCTTCGGGACAGCCAATTTTACACAGATACGCAGTATTTT. This codes for CASSLRDSQFYTDTQYF. Drawing the rest from reference TRBV7-9 and TRBJ2-3, the complete variable domain is DTGVSQNPRHKITKRGQNVTFRCDPISEHNRLYWYRQTLGQGPEFLTYFQNEAQLEKSRLLSDRFSAERPKGSFSTLEIQRTEQGDSAMYLCASSLRDSQFYTDTQYFGPGTRLTVL.

The chain employs TRBV7-2 and TRBJ2-5; D may match TRBD1 or TRBD2 (5 bases each). This CDR3 contains 15 residues. Germline V lookup: CDR1 SGHTA, CDR2 FQGNSA. Trimming pared 6 bases from V and 3 bases from J, leaving 17 bases between. In DNA, the CDR3 is TGTGCCAGCAGATCCGCTCGGGACGCGAAAGAGACCCAGTACTTC. Protein product: CASRSARDAKETQYF.

The CDR3: CASSLGTVTDTQYF. In DNA, the CDR3 is TGTGCCAGCAGCTTAGGGACAGTTACAGATACGCAGTATTTT. This chain connects TRBV7-2 to TRBJ2-3; D perhaps matches TRBD1 (6 bases). CDR1 and CDR2 from the germline V gene are SGHTA and FQGNSA. V was pared by 1 base and J by 3 bases, with 8 bases between. The CDR3 is 14 amino acids.

This sequence joins TRBV18 and TRBJ2-7, with 8 bases identical to TRBD2. Trimming took 1 base from V and 4 from J; bases not matched to a gene: 9. The CDR3 spans 16 residues. The V gene's germline CDR1 is KGHSH and CDR2 LQKENI. The CDR3 nucleotides read TGTGCCAGCTCACCACGAACGGGAGGGCCGATGTACGAGCAGTACTTC. Amino acid sequence: CASSPRTGGPMYEQYF. The full variable domain, completed using reference TRBV18 and TRBJ2-7, is NAGVMQNPRHLVRRRGQEARLRCSPMKGHSHVYWYRQLPEEGLKFMVYLQKENIIDESGMPKERFSAEFPKEGPSILRIQQVVRGDSAAYFCASSPRTGGPMYEQYFGPGTRLTVT.

DNA for the CDR3: TGTGCCAGCAGCCCGCGACCCGAGGCGGAGACCCAGTACTTC. Protein product: CASSPRPEAETQYF. The rearrangement uses TRBV5-4 and TRBJ2-5; D gene unclear. Trimming took 4 bases from V and 5 from J, leaving 15 bases between them. This CDR3 has 14 residues. Looked up from germline, CDR1 is SGHNT and CDR2 is YYREEE (reference sequence).

There are a few counts of this clonotype. V and J are TRBV6-4 and TRBJ1-1; 7 positions agree with TRBD1. CDR3 size: 14 residues. With 0 bases clipped from V and 4 bases from J, the junction kept 2 bases outside the gene matches. The germline CDR1 and CDR2 sequences are MRHNA and SNTAGT. This CDR3 is CASSDSDRATEAFF. The CDR3 DNA reads as TGTGCCAGCAGTGACTCCGACAGGGCCACTGAAGCTTTCTTT.

The rearrangement links TRBV5-5 to TRBJ1-5; a weak D match, TRBD1 (5 bases). Per the germline V gene, CDR1 is SGHKS and CDR2 is YYEKEE (reference sequence). This CDR3 contains 16 residues. The V end was cut by 0 bases, the J end by 5 bases, with 15 bases between. For the CDR3, the DNA is TGTGCCAGCAGCTTGGACCCCTCGGGGGACTATCAGCCCCAGCATTTT. Its protein is CASSLDPSGDYQPQHF.

The rearrangement uses TRBV6-1 and TRBJ1-5; TRBD1 aligns across 10 bases. The ends lost 6 bases at V and 7 bases at J; junction bases unmatched: 6. Germline loops: CDR1 MNHNS, CDR2 SASEGT. This CDR3 region has 14 residues. The CDR3 spells CASSETGGGQPQHF. In DNA form, the CDR3 reads TGTGCCAGCAGCGAGACAGGGGGCGGACAGCCCCAGCATTTT.

The chain is built from TRBV15 and TRBJ2-1; 7 bases align to TRBD2. CDR3 length: 14 amino acids. Per germline, CDR1 LNHNV and CDR2 YYDKDF (reference sequence). J lost 7 bases, V lost 5 bases, and 8 bases had no gene match. The chain's CDR3 is CATSRSTSTNEQFF. CDR3 nucleotide sequence: TGTGCCACCAGCCGATCGACTAGCACAAATGAGCAGTTCTTC.

The chain recombines TRBV11-3 with TRBJ2-2; D is ambiguous. The V end was cut by 5 bases, the J end by 0 bases, with 10 bases between. The CDR3 is made up of 15 amino acids. Per the germline V gene, CDR1 is SGHNT and CDR2 is YENEEA. The CDR3, as DNA: TGTGCCAGCAGCGCGACTGGATCGAACACCGGGGAGCTGTTTTTT. Its translation is CASSATGSNTGELFF.

The chain links TRBV19 to TRBJ1-2; TRBD1 matches at 10 bases. Germline loops: CDR1 LNHDA, CDR2 SQIVND (reference sequence). The CDR3 is made up of 15 amino acids. The V gene end was trimmed by 6 bases and the J gene end by 4 bases; junction bases not matched to a gene: 8. The CDR3: CASSRTRQGAYGYTF. The CDR3 DNA is TGTGCCAGTAGCAGGACCCGACAGGGGGCCTATGGCTACACCTTC.

V gene TRBV10-3 combines with J gene TRBJ1-2, with D perhaps TRBD1 (5 bases). V was trimmed by 3 bases and J by 4 bases, leaving 12 bases between them. The length of the CDR3 is 14 residues. Germline V gene sequence: CDR1 ENHRY, CDR2 SYGVKD. The CDR3 protein is CAISDYGTVYGYTF. CDR3 bases: TGTGCCATCAGTGACTACGGGACGGTCTATGGCTACACCTTC.

The V and J genes are TRBV5-1 and TRBJ1-2; D ambiguous. This CDR3 spans 15 amino acids. Per germline, CDR1 SGHRS and CDR2 YFSETQ. V lost 4 bases and J lost 1, with 14 bases in between. Written as DNA, the CDR3 is TGCGCCAGCAGCGTAACAGCAGGAGTTAACTATGGCTACACCTTC. Translated, it gives CASSVTAGVNYGYTF.

The chain recombines TRBV7-2 with TRBJ2-7; tentative D call: TRBD1 (6 bases). The germline V gene encodes CDR1 SGHTA and CDR2 FQGNSA. V was clipped by 5 bases and J by 3 bases, with 26 bases between them. The CDR3 runs 18 residues. The CDR3 sequence: CASSEGGQRLQLGYEQYF. The CDR3 DNA reads as TGTGCCAGCAGCGAGGGTGGACAGAGGTTACAATTAGGCTACGAGCAGTACTTC.

The chain employs TRBV20-1 and TRBJ1-2, with D perhaps TRBD1 (6 bases). This CDR3 has 14 amino acids. Trimming shortened V by 3 bases and J by 8 bases, and 19 bases separated the two germline ends. CDR1 DFQATT and CDR2 SNEGSKA come from the germline V gene (reference sequence). CDR3 region: CSARGQGPSWGYTF. The CDR3 DNA reads as TGCAGTGCTAGGGGGCAGGGGCCCTCTTGGGGCTACACCTTC.

The chain employs TRBV7-9 and TRBJ2-2, with D tentatively TRBD1 (5 bases). There are 16 residues in the CDR3. Looked up from germline, CDR1 is SEHNR and CDR2 is FQNEAQ (reference sequence). Trimming removed 0 bases from V and 4 bases from J, with 12 bases in between. The DNA of the CDR3 is TGTGCCAGCAGCTTAGCGTGGGGCTTACTCACCGGGGAGCTGTTTTTT. Protein product: CASSLAWGLLTGELFF.

This clonotype occurred a few times. J is TRBJ2-1 and V is TRBV19; D is uncertain. V lost 6 bases to trimming and J lost 0 bases, with 9 bases between them. Germline V lookup: CDR1 LNHDA, CDR2 SQIVND (reference sequence). There are 14 residues in the CDR3. This chain's CDR3 is CASRETDSYNEQFF. The CDR3 coding sequence is TGTGCCAGTAGAGAGACGGACTCCTACAATGAGCAGTTCTTC.

This clonotype was seen a few times. The chain uses TRBV2 and TRBJ2-1, with D possibly TRBD2 on 6 matching bases. Germline CDR1 and CDR2: SNHLY and FYNNEI. V lost 6 bases to trimming and J lost 7 bases, with 22 bases between them. This CDR3 region has 16 residues. The CDR3 protein is CASSALRRGRGNEQFF. The CDR3 nucleotides are TGTGCCAGCAGCGCGTTGCGGCGGGGCCGGGGGAATGAGCAGTTCTTC.